This TCR beta chain was sequenced in a study of tumor and adjacent non-tumor tissue in lung cancer. The CDR3 is 16 residues long. The germline gives CDR1 SGHAT, CDR2 FQNNGV. A modified ARM-PCR protocol with three rounds of nested PCR amplified TCRbeta. TCRdb reprocessed the multiplex PCR reads with MiXCR, giving one entry per CDR3 protein. The profile shows 100,000 or so distinct CDR3 sequences, 50% to 70% of them singletons. RNA was extracted from bulk tissue without any cell sorting. Distant lung tissue was collected more than 3 cm away from the tumor edge. To note about this clonotype: A junction end diverges from the germline sequence, so it may reflect a read error.

The clonotype was recovered from a young man with non-small cell lung cancer. What was sequenced was distant non-tumor lung tissue. V is TRBV11-2 and J is TRBJ2-7; no reliable D call. CDR3 region: CASSLGGGPSSYEQYF. The DNA of the CDR3 is TGCGCCAGCAGCTTAGGTGGCGGACCTTCCTCCTACGAGCAGTACTTC.